The following is a TCR beta chain sequence with its context. The data derive from a study of blood T cell repertoires in COVID-19. V lost 5 bases and J 2 bases, leaving 15 bases between the germline ends. The germline V gene encodes CDR1 LNHDA and CDR2 SQIVND (reference sequence). This CDR3 has 15 residues. Data came from immunoSEQ multiplex PCR; TCRdb stores just in-frame clones and leaves some out. The sample records a few hundred thousand clones, approximately 89% being singletons. The sample comprised peripheral blood. J is TRBJ1-2 and V is TRBV19, with D unclear. This TCR was sampled from a woman aged 55-75 years with COVID-19, enrolled during active disease. DNA for the CDR3: TGTGCCAGTAGTCCTCGGAGGGATTGGAACTATGGCTACACCTTC. Translating gives CASSPRRDWNYGYTF.